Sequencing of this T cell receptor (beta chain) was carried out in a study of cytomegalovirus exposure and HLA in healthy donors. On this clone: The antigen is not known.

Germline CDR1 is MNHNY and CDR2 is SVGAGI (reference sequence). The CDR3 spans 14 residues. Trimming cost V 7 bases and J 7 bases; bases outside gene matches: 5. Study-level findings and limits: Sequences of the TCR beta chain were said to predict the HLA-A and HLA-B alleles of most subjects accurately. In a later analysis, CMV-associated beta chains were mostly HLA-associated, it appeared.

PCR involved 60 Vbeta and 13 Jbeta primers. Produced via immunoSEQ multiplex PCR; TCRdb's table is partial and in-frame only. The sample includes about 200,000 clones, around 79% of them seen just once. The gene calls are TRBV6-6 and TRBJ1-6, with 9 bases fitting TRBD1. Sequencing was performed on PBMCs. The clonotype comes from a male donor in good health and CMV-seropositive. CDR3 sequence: CASKPGQGNSPLHF. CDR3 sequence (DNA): TGTGCCAGCAAACCCGGACAGGGGAATTCACCCCTCCACTTT.